This TCR beta chain appears in the sequencing data of a study of neurological immune-mediated disorders. 5'RACE employing 10-nucleotide random UMIs yielded the cDNA. Using its own MiXCR run on the 5' RACE reads, TCRdb lists one record per CDR3 protein. The sample comprises 53,000 or so distinct CDR3 sequences, approximately 8.4% of which are singletons, and about 2% rests with the top ten. This clonotype showed up many times. The antigen is not known. Points from the study as a whole: The study found the most TCR clonal expansion in HTLV-1-associated myelopathy and the least in multiple sclerosis, below healthy controls.

Deletions cut 10 bases from V and 6 bases from J, with 26 bases between. The CDR3 runs to 16 residues. CDR1 and CDR2 from the germline V gene are SEHNR and FQNEAQ (reference sequence). Specified time point: longitudinal time-point 3. Healthy control participants comprised blood bank volunteers in Maryland, USA. The unsorted libraries originated from 2 million PBMCs kept at -80 C. The source of this sequence is a woman aged 40 to 49 in good health. The chain carries TRBV7-9 and TRBJ2-3; D may be TRBD2 (6 bases). Sample: PBMCs. The CDR3 sequence: CATLISRLESADTQYF. The CDR3 DNA follows: TGTGCCACCCTTATTTCTCGACTAGAGTCAGCGGATACGCAGTATTTT.